The subject of this entry is one TCR beta chain. Antigen specificity is unknown. This CDR3 comprises 17 residues. The V end was cut by 3 bases, the J end by 0 bases, with 16 bases between. CDR1 is KGHSH and CDR2 is LQKENI in the germline V gene. This entry is derived from a study of OX40 agonist ivuxolimab in advanced cancers. Assay used: immunoSEQ multiplex PCR; TCRdb lists only in-frame clones, some missing. The sample has around 110,000 clones, less than 95% seen once. Study-wide points: The average count of expanded clones was higher among CD8+ T cells than among CD4+.

The chain uses TRBV18 and TRBJ2-3; D is undetermined. The sample was CD4+ or CD8+ T cells sorted from blood, taken in a trial of the OX40 agonist ivuxolimab. The TCR comes from an adult with an advanced solid tumor such as melanoma, head and neck, liver or kidney cancer. The CDR3 sequence is CASSPQEGLSSTDTQYF. CDR3 sequence (DNA): TGTGCCAGCTCACCCCAGGAAGGGCTAAGCAGCACAGATACGCAGTATTTT.